The 13 T cell receptor beta chains below were found in one sample sequenced in a study of blood T cell repertoires in COVID-19. Here immunoSEQ multiplex PCR was the method, and the copy in TCRdb shows in-frame clones only, minus some. The data hold about 480,000 clones, with roughly nine tenths observed a single time. The sample comprised peripheral blood. The source is a man between 18 and 35 years old with COVID-19, enrolled during active disease.

This chain links TRBV6-5 with TRBJ1-5, with D perhaps TRBD1 (6 bases). Germline V CDR1 and CDR2: MNHEY, SVGAGI. The CDR3 is made up of 14 amino acids. V lost 6 bases and J lost 9, with 18 bases in between. The CDR3 nucleotides are TGTGCCAGCAGCCATGGGGGCAGGGGTGCGCCCCAGCATTTT. It specifies CASSHGGRGAPQHF.

The J gene is TRBJ1-1, the V gene TRBV6-5; no firm D call. CDR3 length: 13 residues. With 7 bases removed from V and 5 bases from J, the gap between germline ends came to 14 bases. Germline CDR1 is MNHEY and CDR2 is SVGAGI. The CDR3 region has the DNA TGTGCCAGCACTCCGACGGGGAGGACTGAAGCTTTCTTT. Protein: CASTPTGRTEAFF.

V gene TRBV4-2 combines with J gene TRBJ2-3; 9 nucleotides match TRBD2. The ends lost 4 bases at V and 3 bases at J; junction bases unmatched: 11. CDR1 is LGHNA, CDR2 YNFKEQ, per germline. The length of the CDR3 is 17 residues. In DNA form, the CDR3 reads TGTGCCAGCAGCCCGCGCGAGACTAGCGGCCCAACAGATACGCAGTATTTT. It translates to CASSPRETSGPTDTQYF.

The genes are TRBV15 and TRBJ1-1; a weak D match, TRBD1 (5 bases). V was shortened by 0 bases and J by 5 bases, with 10 bases between the two germline ends. Per the germline V gene, CDR1 is LNHNV and CDR2 is YYDKDF (reference sequence). The length of the CDR3 is 14 residues. The CDR3 sequence is CATSRDNGGTEAFF. The CDR3 nucleotides are TGTGCCACCAGCAGAGATAACGGGGGAACTGAAGCTTTCTTT.

This sequence joins TRBV19 and TRBJ1-2; 7 bases fit TRBD1. The J segment lost 1 base and the V segment lost 7 bases, leaving 9 bases of the junction unmatched. CDR1 LNHDA and CDR2 SQIVND come from the germline V gene (reference sequence). The CDR3 covers 15 residues. Here the CDR3 DNA reads TGTGCCAGTAAGGGAGGACAGGCCCGTAACTATGGCTACACCTTC. It translates to CASKGGQARNYGYTF.

The chain employs TRBV9 and TRBJ2-1, with 9 bases that match TRBD2. CDR1 and CDR2 from the germline V gene are SGDLS and YYNGEE. CDR3 size: 16 residues. J was trimmed by 5 bases and V by 3 bases; bases with no gene match: 9. In nucleotides, the CDR3 is TGTGCCAGCAGCGCCGGGACTAGCAATCTCCACAATGAGCAGTTCTTC. It yields the protein CASSAGTSNLHNEQFF.

Details on this clone: Different DNA sequences within this sample yield the same CDR3. The chain has TRBV3-1 (or the pseudogene TRBV3-2) and TRBJ2-5; D is undetermined. Germline lookup yields CDR1 LGHDT and CDR2 YNNKEL (reference sequence). The ends were cut back, 2 bases at V and 5 bases at J, with 3 bases in the middle. CDR3 length: 11 residues. The CDR3 loop reads CASSQSETQYF. The CDR3 nucleotides are TGTGCCAGCAGCCAAAGCGAGACCCAGTACTTC.

The rearrangement links TRBV15 to TRBJ2-5; a weak D match, TRBD1 (6 bases). The germline V gene encodes CDR1 LNHNV and CDR2 YYDKDF (reference sequence). The CDR3 extends over 15 amino acids. V dropped 0 bases and J dropped 4 bases, with 12 bases sitting between them. The CDR3 reads CATSRDQGMGETQYF. DNA for the CDR3: TGTGCCACCAGCAGAGATCAGGGGATGGGAGAGACCCAGTACTTC.

This chain uses TRBV18 with TRBJ2-7; possibly TRBD2 for D (5 bases). Germline CDR1 and CDR2: KGHSH and LQKENI. The CDR3 spans 17 residues. V lost 0 bases and J lost 2, with 17 bases in between. CDR3 sequence (DNA): TGTGCCAGCTCACCACCCTCCGGACTCCCACCCCCCTACGAGCAGTACTTC. Translation: CASSPPSGLPPPYEQYF.

The chain combines TRBV27 with TRBJ2-5; 7 bases are a match to TRBD1. In germline, CDR1 is MNHEY, CDR2 SMNVEV (reference sequence). The CDR3 extends over 13 amino acids. With V trimmed by 7 bases and J by 3 bases, 5 bases remained unmatched. CDR3 DNA: TGTGCCAGCAAAAAGGGGGCCAAAGAGACCCAGTACTTC. Residues: CASKKGAKETQYF.

The rearrangement uses TRBV10-1 and TRBJ2-7; the D is unclear. The CDR3 has 16 amino acids. Germline lookup yields CDR1 WNHNN and CDR2 SYGVQD (reference sequence). Trimming shortened V by 2 bases and J by 2 bases, and 16 bases separated the two germline ends. In DNA form, the CDR3 reads TGCGCCAGCAGTGAGCTTCCCGACTCGAGGCCCTACGAGCAGTACTTC. It translates to CASSELPDSRPYEQYF.

J is TRBJ2-7 and V is TRBV9; possibly TRBD2 for D (5 bases). Trimming left V 3 bases short and J 0 bases short, with 10 bases between. This CDR3 spans 14 amino acids. Germline V gene data show CDR1 as SGDLS and CDR2 as YYNGEE. CDR3 nucleotides: TGTGCCAGCAGCGCCCGGGATTCCTCCTACGAGCAGTACTTC. This translates into CASSARDSSYEQYF.

The rearrangement uses TRBV27 and TRBJ2-1; D is ambiguous. The CDR3 loop spans 13 amino acids. V was pared by 0 bases and J by 4 bases, with 4 bases between. Germline V lookup: CDR1 MNHEY, CDR2 SMNVEV (reference sequence). The CDR3 coding sequence is TGTGCCAGCAGTTTATCCCAATACAATGAGCAGTTCTTC. Translated, it gives CASSLSQYNEQFF.